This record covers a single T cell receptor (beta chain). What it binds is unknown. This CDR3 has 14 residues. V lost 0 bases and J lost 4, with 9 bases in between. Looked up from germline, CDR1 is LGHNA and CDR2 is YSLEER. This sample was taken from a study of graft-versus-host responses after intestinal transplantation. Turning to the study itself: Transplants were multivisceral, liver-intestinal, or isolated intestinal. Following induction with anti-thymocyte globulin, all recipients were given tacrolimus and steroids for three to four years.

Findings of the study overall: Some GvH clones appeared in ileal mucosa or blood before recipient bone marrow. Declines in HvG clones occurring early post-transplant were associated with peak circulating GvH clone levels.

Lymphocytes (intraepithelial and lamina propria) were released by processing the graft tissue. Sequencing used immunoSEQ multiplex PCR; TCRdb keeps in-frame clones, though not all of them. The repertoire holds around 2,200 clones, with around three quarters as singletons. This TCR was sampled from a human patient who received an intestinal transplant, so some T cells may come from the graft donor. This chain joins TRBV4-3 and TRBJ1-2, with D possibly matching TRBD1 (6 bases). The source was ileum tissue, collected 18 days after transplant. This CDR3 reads CASSQDPQGYGYTF. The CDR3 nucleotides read TGCGCCAGCAGCCAAGATCCACAGGGCTATGGCTACACCTTC.